A single T cell receptor beta chain is shown here with its context. The CDR3 end is not reached by the read, which stops 3 residues before it; the germline J gene fills it in. The sample comes from a study of T cells in women clearing cervical HPV infection. On the study more broadly: Women with histologically confirmed HPV16-related CIN3 or worse, 2 with invasive cancer, served as cases. Controls gave blood once infection was undetectable; cases at lesion identification.

Per the germline V gene, CDR1 is LGHDT and CDR2 is YNNKEL (reference sequence). V lost 1 base and J 8 bases, leaving 11 bases between the germline ends. The CDR3 contains 14 residues. Average input was approximately 1.3 ug genomic DNA for immunoSEQ TCR beta CDR3 amplification. Sequencing used immunoSEQ multiplex PCR; TCRdb keeps in-frame clones, though not all of them. The sample table includes tens of thousands of clones. The origin of this receptor is a woman between 18 and 69 years old with a cervical HPV16 infection that either progressed to CIN3+ or cleared (not recorded which). The V and J genes are TRBV3-1 (or the pseudogene TRBV3-2) and TRBJ1-4; perhaps TRBD1 as D (6 bases). The sample consisted of blood buffy coat. CDR3 bases read: TGTGCCAGCAGCCAAGTGGGGGCAGGGGAAAAA. It yields the protein CASSQVGAGEK. Given in full, the CDR3 is CASSQVGAGEKLFF.